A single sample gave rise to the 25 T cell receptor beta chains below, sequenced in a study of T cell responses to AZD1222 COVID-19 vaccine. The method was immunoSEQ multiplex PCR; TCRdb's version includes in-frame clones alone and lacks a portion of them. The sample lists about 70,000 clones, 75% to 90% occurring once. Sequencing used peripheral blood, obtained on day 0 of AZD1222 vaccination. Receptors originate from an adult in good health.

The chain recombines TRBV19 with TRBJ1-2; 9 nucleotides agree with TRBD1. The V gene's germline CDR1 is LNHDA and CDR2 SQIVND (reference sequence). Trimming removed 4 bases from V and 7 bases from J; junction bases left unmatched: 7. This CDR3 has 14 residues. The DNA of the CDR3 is TGTGCCAGTAGTAAAGGACAGGGGACTGGTGGCTACACCTTC. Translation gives CASSKGQGTGGYTF.

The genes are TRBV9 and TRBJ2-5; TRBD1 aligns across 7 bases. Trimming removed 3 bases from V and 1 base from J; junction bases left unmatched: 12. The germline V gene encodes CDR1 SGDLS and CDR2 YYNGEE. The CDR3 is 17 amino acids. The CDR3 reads CASSAREGDSSQETQYF. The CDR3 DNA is TGTGCCAGCAGCGCGAGAGAAGGGGACAGCAGCCAAGAGACCCAGTACTTC.

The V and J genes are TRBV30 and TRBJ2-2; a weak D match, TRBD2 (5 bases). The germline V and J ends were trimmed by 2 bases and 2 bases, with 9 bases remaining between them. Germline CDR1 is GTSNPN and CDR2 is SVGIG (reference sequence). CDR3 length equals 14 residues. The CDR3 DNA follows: TGTGCCTGGAGTAGGCTAGCTAACACCGGGGAGCTGTTTTTT. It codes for CAWSRLANTGELFF.

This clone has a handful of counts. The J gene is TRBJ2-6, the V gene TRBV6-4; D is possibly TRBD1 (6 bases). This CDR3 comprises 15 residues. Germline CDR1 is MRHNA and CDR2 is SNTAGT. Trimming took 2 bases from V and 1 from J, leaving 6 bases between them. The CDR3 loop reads CASSDGTSGANVLTF. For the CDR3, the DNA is TGTGCCAGCAGTGACGGGACATCTGGGGCCAACGTCCTGACTTTC.

The CDR3 coding sequence is TGTGCCAGCAGCTTAGGCCGTACGTATGGAAACACCATATATTTT. This sequence encodes CASSLGRTYGNTIYF. The chain uses TRBV13 and TRBJ1-3; the D is unclear. CDR3 length equals 15 residues. Deletions cut 0 bases from V and 3 bases from J, with 9 bases between. Germline CDR1 PRHDT, CDR2 FYEKMQ (reference sequence).

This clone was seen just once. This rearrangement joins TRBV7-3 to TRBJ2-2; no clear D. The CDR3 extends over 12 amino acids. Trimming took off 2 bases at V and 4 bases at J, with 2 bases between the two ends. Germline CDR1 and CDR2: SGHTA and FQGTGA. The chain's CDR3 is CASSLGTGELFF. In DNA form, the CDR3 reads TGTGCCAGCAGCTTAGGCACCGGGGAGCTGTTTTTT.

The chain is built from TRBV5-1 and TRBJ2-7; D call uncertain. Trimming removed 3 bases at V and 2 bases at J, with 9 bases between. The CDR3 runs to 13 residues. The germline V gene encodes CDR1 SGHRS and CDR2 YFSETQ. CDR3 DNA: TGCGCCAGCAGCTCGGTCGCGGCCTACGAGCAGTACTTC. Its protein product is CASSSVAAYEQYF.

This CDR3 reads CAISESSPRGVPGYTF. The CDR3 region has the DNA TGTGCCATCAGTGAGTCATCGCCTCGGGGTGTACCTGGCTACACCTTC. The chain uses TRBV10-3 and TRBJ1-2; D is unclear. V lost 0 bases, J lost 7 bases, and 18 bases lay in between. The germline V gene has CDR1 ENHRY and CDR2 SYGVKD. The CDR3 length is 16 residues.

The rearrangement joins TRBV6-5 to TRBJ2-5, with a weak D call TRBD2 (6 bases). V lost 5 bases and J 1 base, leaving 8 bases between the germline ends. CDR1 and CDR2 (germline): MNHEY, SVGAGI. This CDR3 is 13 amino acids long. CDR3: CASSRDFQETQYF. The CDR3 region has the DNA TGTGCCAGCAGTAGGGACTTCCAAGAGACCCAGTACTTC.

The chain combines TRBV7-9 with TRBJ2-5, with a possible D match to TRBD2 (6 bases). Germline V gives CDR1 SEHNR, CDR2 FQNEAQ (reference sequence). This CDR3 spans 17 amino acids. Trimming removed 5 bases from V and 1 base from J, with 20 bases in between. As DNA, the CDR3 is TGTGCCAGCAGCCAGGGCGGGGCGGGGCCGACCCAAGAGACCCAGTACTTC. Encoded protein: CASSQGGAGPTQETQYF.

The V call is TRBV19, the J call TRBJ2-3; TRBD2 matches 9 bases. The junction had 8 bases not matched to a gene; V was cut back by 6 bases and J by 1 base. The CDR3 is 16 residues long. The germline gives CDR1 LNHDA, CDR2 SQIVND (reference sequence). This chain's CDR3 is CASSTGTSSGTDTQYF. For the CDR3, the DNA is TGTGCCAGTAGCACCGGGACTAGCAGCGGCACAGATACGCAGTATTTT.

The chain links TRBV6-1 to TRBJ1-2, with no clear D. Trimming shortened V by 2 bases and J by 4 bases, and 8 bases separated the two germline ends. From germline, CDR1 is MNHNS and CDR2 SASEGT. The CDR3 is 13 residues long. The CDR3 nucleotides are TGTGCCAGCAGTGAACTCGGTAGCTATGGCTACACCTTC. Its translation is CASSELGSYGYTF.

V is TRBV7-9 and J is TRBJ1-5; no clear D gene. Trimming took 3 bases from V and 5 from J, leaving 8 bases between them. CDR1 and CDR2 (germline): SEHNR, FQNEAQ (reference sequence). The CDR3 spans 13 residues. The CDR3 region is CASSLGSDQPQHF. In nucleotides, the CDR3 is TGTGCCAGCAGCTTGGGTTCTGATCAGCCCCAGCATTTT.

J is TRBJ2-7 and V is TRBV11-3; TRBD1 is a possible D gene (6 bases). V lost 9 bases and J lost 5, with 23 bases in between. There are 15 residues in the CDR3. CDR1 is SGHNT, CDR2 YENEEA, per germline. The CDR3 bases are TGTGCCAGTGCGAACAGGGACCCGGCGGTCCACGAGCAGTACTTC. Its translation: CASANRDPAVHEQYF.

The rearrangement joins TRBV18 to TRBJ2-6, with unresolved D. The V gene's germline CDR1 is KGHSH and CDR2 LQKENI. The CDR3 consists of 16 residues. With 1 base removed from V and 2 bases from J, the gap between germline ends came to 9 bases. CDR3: CASSPLVSAGANVLTF. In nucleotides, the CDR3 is TGTGCCAGCTCACCACTCGTTTCCGCTGGGGCCAACGTCCTGACTTTC.

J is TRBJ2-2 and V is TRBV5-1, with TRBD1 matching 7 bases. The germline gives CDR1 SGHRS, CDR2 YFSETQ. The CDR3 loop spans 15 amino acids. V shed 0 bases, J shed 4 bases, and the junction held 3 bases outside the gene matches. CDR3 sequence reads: CASSLGRGITGELFF. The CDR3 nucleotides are TGCGCCAGCAGCTTGGGCAGGGGGATCACCGGGGAGCTGTTTTTT. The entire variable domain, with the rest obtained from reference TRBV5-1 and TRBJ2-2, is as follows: KAGVTQTPRYLIKTRGQQVTLSCSPISGHRSVSWYQQTPGQGLQFLFEYFSETQRNKGNFPGRFSGRQFSNSRSEMNVSTLELGDSALYLCASSLGRGITGELFFGEGSRLTVL.

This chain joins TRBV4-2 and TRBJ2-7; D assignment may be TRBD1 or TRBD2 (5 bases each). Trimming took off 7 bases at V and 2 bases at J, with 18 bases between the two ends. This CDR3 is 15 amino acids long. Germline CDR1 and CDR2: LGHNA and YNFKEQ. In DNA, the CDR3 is TGTGCCAGCACCCTCCCGCAGGGACGGCCCTACGAGCAGTACTTC. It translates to CASTLPQGRPYEQYF.

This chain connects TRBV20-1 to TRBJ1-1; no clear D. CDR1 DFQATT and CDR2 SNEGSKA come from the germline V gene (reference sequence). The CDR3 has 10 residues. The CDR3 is CRALGTEAFF. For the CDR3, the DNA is TGCAGGGCGTTGGGGACTGAAGCTTTCTTT.

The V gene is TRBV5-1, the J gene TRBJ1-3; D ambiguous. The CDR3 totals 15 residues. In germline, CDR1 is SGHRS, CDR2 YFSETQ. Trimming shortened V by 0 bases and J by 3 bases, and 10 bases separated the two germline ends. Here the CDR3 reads CASSLEVGNGNTIYF. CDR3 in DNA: TGCGCCAGCAGCTTGGAGGTCGGGAATGGAAACACCATATATTTT.

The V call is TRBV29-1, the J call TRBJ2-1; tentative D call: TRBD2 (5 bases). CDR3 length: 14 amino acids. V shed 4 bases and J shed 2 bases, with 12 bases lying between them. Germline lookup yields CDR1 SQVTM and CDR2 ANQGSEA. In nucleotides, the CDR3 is TGCAGCGTTGGGGGAGAGAACCCCTACAATGAGCAGTTCTTC. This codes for CSVGGENPYNEQFF.

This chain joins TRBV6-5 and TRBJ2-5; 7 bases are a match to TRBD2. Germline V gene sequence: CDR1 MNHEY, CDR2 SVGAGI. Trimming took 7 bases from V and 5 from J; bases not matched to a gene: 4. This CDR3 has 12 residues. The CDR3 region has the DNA TGTGCCAGCACGCTGGGAGGGGAGACCCAGTACTTC. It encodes CASTLGGETQYF.

The CDR3 bases are TGTGCCAGTAGTATGAGGGACCATGGCTACACCTTC. This encodes CASSMRDHGYTF. This chain joins TRBV19 and TRBJ1-2; TRBD1 is a possible D gene (5 bases). The germline gives CDR1 LNHDA, CDR2 SQIVND (reference sequence). The CDR3 extends over 12 amino acids. Between the trimmed V and J ends, which lost 3 bases and 6 bases, there was a span of 8 bases.

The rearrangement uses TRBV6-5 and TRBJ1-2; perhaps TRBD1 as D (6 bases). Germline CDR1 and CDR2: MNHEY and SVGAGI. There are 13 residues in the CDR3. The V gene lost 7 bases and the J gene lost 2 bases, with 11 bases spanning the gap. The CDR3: CASKFTGNYGYTF. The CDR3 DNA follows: TGTGCCAGCAAATTTACAGGGAACTATGGCTACACCTTC.

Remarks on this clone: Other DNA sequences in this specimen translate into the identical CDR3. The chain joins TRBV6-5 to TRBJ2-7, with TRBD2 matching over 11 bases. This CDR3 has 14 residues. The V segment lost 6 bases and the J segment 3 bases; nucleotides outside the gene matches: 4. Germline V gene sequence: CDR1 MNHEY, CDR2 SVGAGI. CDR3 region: CASSTGTSGYEQYF. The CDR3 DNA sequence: TGTGCCAGCAGCACCGGGACTAGCGGCTACGAGCAGTACTTC.

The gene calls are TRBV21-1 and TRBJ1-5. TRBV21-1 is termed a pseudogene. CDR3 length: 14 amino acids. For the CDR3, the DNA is TGTGCCAGCCCCGGGACTGATCCCTATCAGCCCCAGCATTTT. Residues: CASPGTDPYQPQHF.